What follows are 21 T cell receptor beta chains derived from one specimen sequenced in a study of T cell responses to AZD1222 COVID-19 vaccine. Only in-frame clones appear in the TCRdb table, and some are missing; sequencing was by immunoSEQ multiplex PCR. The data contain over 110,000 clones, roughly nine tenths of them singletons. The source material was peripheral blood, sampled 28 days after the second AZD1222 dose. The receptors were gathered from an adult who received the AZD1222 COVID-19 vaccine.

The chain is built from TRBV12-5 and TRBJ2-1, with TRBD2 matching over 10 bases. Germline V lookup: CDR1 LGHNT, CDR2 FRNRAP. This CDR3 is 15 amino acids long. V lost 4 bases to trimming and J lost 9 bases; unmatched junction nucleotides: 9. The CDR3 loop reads CASGWVTSGVAEQFF. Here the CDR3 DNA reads TGTGCTAGTGGTTGGGTTACTAGCGGGGTTGCTGAGCAGTTCTTC.

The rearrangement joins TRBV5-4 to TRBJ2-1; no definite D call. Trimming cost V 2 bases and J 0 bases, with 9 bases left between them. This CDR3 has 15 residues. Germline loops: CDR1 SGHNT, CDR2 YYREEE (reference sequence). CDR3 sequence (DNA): TGTGCCAGCAGCTTCGCACGTAGCTCCTACAATGAGCAGTTCTTC. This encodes CASSFARSSYNEQFF.

CDR3 bases: TGTGCCAGCAGTTTACAGGGGGCGCTTGTGGAGACCCAGTACTTC. Translation: CASSLQGALVETQYF. The chain employs TRBV28 and TRBJ2-5; 8 nucleotides line up with TRBD1. Germline CDR1 reads MDHEN; CDR2 reads SYDVKM. The CDR3 runs to 15 residues. J was trimmed by 5 bases and V by 2 bases; bases with no gene match: 7.

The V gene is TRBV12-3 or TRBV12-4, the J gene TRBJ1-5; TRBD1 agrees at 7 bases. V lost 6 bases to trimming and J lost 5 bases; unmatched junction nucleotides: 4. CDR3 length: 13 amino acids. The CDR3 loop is CASSPGGDQPQHF. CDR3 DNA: TGTGCCAGCAGCCCAGGGGGGGATCAGCCCCAGCATTTT.

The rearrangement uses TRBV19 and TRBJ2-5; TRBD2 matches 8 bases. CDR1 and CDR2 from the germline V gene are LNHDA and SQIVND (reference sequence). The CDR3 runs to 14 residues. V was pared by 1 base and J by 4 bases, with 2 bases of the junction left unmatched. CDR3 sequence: CASSIGAGGETQYF. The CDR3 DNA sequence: TGTGCCAGTAGTATAGGGGCGGGAGGAGAGACCCAGTACTTC.

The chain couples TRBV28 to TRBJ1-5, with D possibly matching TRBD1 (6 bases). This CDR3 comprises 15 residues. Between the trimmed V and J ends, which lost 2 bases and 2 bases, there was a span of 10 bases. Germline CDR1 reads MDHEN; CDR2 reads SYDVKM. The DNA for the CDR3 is TGTGCCAGCAGTTTAAGGGCAGGGGGCAATCAGCCCCAGCATTTT. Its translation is CASSLRAGGNQPQHF.

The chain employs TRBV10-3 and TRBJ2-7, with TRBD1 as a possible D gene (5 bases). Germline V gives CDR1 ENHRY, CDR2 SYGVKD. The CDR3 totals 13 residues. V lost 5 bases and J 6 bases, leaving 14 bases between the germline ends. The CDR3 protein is CAISRTKFGEQYV. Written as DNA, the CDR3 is TGTGCCATCAGTAGGACAAAATTTGGCGAGCAGTACGTC.

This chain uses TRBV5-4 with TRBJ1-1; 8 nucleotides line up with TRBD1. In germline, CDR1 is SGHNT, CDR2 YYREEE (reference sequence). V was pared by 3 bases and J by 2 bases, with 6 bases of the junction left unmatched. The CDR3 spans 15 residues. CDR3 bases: TGTGCCAGCAGCTCTCCGGGACAGGACAACACTGAAGCTTTCTTT. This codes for CASSSPGQDNTEAFF.

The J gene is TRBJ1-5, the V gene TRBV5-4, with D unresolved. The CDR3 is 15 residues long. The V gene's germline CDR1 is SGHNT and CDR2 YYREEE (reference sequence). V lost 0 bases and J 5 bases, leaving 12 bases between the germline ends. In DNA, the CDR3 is TGTGCCAGCAGCTTGGGACGGAACCCTCATCAGCCCCAGCATTTT. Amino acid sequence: CASSLGRNPHQPQHF.

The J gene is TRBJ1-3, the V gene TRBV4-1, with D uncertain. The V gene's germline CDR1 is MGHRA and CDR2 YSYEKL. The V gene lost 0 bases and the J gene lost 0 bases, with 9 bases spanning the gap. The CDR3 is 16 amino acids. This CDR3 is CASSQDFSVSGNTIYF. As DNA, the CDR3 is TGCGCCAGCAGCCAAGATTTTAGCGTCTCTGGAAACACCATATATTTT.

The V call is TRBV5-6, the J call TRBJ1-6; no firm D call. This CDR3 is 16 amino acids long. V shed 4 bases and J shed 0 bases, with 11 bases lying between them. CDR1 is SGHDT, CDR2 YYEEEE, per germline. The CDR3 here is CASSPDASSYNSPLHF. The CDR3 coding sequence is TGTGCCAGCAGCCCCGACGCCAGCTCCTATAATTCACCCCTCCACTTT.

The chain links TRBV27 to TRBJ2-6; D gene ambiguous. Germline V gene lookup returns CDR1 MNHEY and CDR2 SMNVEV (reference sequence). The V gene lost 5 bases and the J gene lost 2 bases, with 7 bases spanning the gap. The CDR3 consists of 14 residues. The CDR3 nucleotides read TGTGCCAGCAGTCTTGCGGCTGGGGCCAACGTCCTGACTTTC. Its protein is CASSLAAGANVLTF.

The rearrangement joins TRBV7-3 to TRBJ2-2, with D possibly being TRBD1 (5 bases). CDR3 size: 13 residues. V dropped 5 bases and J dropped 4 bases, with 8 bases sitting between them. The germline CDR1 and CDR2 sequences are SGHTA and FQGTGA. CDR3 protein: CASSKRGTGELFF. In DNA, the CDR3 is TGTGCCAGCAGCAAAAGGGGCACCGGGGAGCTGTTTTTT.

The CDR3 DNA reads as TGTGCCAGCAGCTTTGGACCCGGGGTCACTGAAGCTTTCTTT. Protein: CASSFGPGVTEAFF. V gene TRBV7-8 combines with J gene TRBJ1-1; D is ambiguous. This CDR3 region has 14 residues. Germline-derived CDR1 and CDR2 are SGHVS and FQNEAQ. The ends were cut back, 3 bases at V and 4 bases at J, with 12 bases in the middle.

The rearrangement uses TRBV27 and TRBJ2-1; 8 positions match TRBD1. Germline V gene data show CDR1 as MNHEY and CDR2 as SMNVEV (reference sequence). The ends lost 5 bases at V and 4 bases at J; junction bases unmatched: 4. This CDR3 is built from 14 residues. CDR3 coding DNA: TGTGCCAGCAGTCAGGGACAGGCGTACAATGAGCAGTTCTTC. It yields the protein CASSQGQAYNEQFF.

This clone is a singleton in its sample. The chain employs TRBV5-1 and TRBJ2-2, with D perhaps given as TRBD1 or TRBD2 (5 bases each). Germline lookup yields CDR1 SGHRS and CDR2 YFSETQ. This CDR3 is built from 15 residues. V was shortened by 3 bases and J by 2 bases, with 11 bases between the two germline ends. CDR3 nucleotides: TGCGCCAGCAGCTCGGGGACGGTTAACACCGGGGAGCTGTTTTTT. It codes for CASSSGTVNTGELFF.

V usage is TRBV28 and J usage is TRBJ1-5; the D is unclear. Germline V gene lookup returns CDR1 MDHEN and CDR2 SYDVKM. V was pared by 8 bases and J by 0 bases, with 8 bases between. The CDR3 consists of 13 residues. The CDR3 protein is CASDQVSNQPQHF. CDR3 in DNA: TGTGCCAGCGACCAGGTTAGCAATCAGCCCCAGCATTTT.

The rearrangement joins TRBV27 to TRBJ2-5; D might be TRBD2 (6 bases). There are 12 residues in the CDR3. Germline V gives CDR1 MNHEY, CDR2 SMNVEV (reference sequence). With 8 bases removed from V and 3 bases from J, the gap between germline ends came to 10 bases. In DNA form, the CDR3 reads TGTGCCAGCTCGGAGGGTAAAGAGACCCAGTACTTC. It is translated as CASSEGKETQYF.

CDR3 amino acids: CASSLEGLSGNTIYF. In nucleotides, the CDR3 is TGTGCCAGCAGCTTAGAGGGCCTCTCTGGAAACACCATATATTTT. The genes are TRBV11-2 and TRBJ1-3; D remains unclear. The CDR3 covers 15 residues. CDR1 and CDR2 from the germline V gene are SGHAT and FQNNGV. Trimming took 0 bases from V and 0 from J, leaving 6 bases between them.

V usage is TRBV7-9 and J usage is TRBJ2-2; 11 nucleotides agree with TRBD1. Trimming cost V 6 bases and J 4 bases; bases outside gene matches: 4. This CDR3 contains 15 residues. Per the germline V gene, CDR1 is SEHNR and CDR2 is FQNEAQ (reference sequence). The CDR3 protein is CASSPGTGGTGELFF. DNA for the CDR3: TGTGCCAGCAGTCCCGGGACAGGGGGCACCGGGGAGCTGTTTTTT.

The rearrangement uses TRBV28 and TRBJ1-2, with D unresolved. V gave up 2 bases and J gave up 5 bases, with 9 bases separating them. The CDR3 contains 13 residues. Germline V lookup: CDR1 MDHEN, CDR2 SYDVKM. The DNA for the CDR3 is TGTGCCAGCAGTTTAGGAACAGAATATGGCTACACCTTC. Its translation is CASSLGTEYGYTF.